This T cell receptor beta chain comes out of a study of T cells in Graves' hyperthyroidism and ophthalmopathy. Amplified TCR beta CDR3 regions came from RNA transcripts. The TCR CDR3 was amplified in a first-round RT-PCR using the HTBI primer set. One entry per CDR3 protein results from TCRdb running MiXCR on the multiplex PCR reads. The data show 300,000 to 400,000 distinct CDR3 sequences, with 13% seen just once and around 9.2% held by the top ten. Study findings and constraints: The model anticipated ophthalmopathy a median about six months pre-onset. Blood also carried most thyroid clonotypes expanded above 0.001. A 13 V-J model separated ophthalmopathy from stable hyperthyroidism.

A word on this clonotype: Its antigen is unknown.

Hyperthyroidism, newly diagnosed and lasting under 2 months, affected patients aged 18 to 65. The CDR3 length is 15 residues. V lost 3 bases to trimming and J lost 1 base, with 10 bases between them. Germline V gives CDR1 MGHRA, CDR2 YSYEKL. Material for sequencing was blood. The chain couples TRBV4-1 to TRBJ2-1, with D maybe TRBD1 (6 bases). The receptor's source is a woman aged 18-35 years with Graves' hyperthyroidism. The CDR3 here is CASSQGQVSYNEQFF. The CDR3 DNA is TGCGCCAGCAGCCAGGGACAAGTTTCCTACAATGAGCAGTTCTTC.